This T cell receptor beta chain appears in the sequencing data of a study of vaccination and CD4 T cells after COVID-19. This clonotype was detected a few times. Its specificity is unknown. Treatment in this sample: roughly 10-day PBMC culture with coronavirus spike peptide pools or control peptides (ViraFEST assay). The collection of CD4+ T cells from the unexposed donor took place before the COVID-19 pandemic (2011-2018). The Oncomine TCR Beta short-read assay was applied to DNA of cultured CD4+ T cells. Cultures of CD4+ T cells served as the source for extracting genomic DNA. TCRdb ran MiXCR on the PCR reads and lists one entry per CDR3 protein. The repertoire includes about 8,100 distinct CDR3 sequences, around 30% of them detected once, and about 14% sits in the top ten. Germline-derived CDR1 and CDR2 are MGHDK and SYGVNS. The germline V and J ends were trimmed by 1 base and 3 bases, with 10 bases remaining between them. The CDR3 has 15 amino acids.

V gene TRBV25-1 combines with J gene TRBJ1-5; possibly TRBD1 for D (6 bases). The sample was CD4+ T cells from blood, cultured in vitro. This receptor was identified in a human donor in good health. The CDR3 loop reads CASSESRDINQPQHF. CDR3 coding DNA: TGTGCCAGCAGTGAATCCAGGGACATCAATCAGCCCCAGCATTTT. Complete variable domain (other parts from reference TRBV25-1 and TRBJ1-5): EADIYQTPRYLVIGTGKKITLECSQTMGHDKMYWYQQDPGMELHLIHYSYGVNSTEKGDLSSESTVSRIRTEHFPLTLESARPSHTSQYLCASSESRDINQPQHFGDGTRLSIL.